The rows below give T cell receptor beta chains drawn from one sample of a study of T-cell memory formation after mild COVID-19. TCRdb fed the 5' RACE reads into MiXCR, producing one record per CDR3 protein. In the table there are about 110,000 distinct CDR3 sequences, 12% of which are singletons. Sequencing was done on a sample of PBMCs or a T cell subset sorted from them (not recorded which). The receptors originated from an adult woman who had mild COVID-19 (a few samples of this study predate the infection). Cell type and time point are not known. Each CDR3 is given with its conserved first and last residue. The order of the fields is V gene, J gene, clone size, CDR3 protein. Expanded clones are given a class, and other clones once, few, many or no size at all.

>TRBV2|NA|NA
CASSGTSGAEETQYF
>TRBV20-1|TRBJ2-7|few
CSAPIAPSVSYEQYF
>TRBV6-6|TRBJ2-2|NA
CASGFTGELFF
>TRBV6-2/TRBV6-3|TRBJ2-1|NA
CASSPVPPSLGEQFF
>TRBV20-1|TRBJ2-7|few
CSATGLAGGSPYEQYF
>TRBV7-6|TRBJ2-5|NA
CASSYRGGVETQYF
>TRBV5-1|TRBJ2-1|NA
CASSTPPDRPYNEQFF
>TRBV4-3|TRBJ2-7|few
CASSRATGVGEQYF
>TRBV29-1|TRBJ2-1|NA
CSAIVWGGGYNEQFF
>TRBV18|TRBJ2-7|once
CASSPPEGLISYEQYF
>TRBV5-1|TRBJ2-2|NA
CASSWDRYTGELFF
>TRBV12-3/TRBV12-4|TRBJ2-7|many
CASSLASSYEQYF
>TRBV6-6|TRBJ2-1|NA
CASRDSGRGDNEQFF
>TRBV2|TRBJ2-6|NA
CASRGSGRRLGPNVLTF
>TRBV13|TRBJ2-1|few
CASSARLVDEQFF
>TRBV7-6|TRBJ2-1|few
CASSLAAWGEQFF
>TRBV7-8|TRBJ2-1|many
CASGQPANEQFF
>TRBV7-9|TRBJ2-7|many
CASSLSYEQYF
>TRBV7-8|TRBJ2-1|NA
CASSSRVGGPEQFF
>TRBV12-5|TRBJ2-5|NA
CASEGTQETQYF
>TRBV7-3|TRBJ2-7|few
CASSSETGFEQYF
>TRBV7-6|TRBJ2-2|few
CASSLTVTGELFF
>TRBV7-9|TRBJ2-5|NA
CASSVINGEKTQYF
>TRBV6-2/TRBV6-3|TRBJ1-1|NA
CASSGPGGWMNTEAFF
>TRBV21-1|TRBJ2-7|many
CASSSNKEGRGHYEQYF
>TRBV9|TRBJ2-1|NA
CASSVVPDEQFF
>TRBV6-6|TRBJ2-7|few
CASSEPGQGYEQYF
>TRBV6-5|TRBJ2-5|NA
CASSYWGAGETQYF
>TRBV6-4|TRBJ2-1|few
CATRVSAGGHDPEQFF
>TRBV6-2/TRBV6-3|TRBJ2-1|NA
CASSPNPTSGKDNEQFF
>TRBV11-1|TRBJ2-7|few
CASSWGTSGSEQYF
>TRBV7-2|TRBJ2-3|few
CASSFASGTGETQYF
>TRBV12-3/TRBV12-4|TRBJ1-5|NA
CASSLQGASNQPQHF
>TRBV10-3|TRBJ2-7|few
CAITWDRGYEQYF
>TRBV5-1|TRBJ2-2|many
CASSLAADTGELFF